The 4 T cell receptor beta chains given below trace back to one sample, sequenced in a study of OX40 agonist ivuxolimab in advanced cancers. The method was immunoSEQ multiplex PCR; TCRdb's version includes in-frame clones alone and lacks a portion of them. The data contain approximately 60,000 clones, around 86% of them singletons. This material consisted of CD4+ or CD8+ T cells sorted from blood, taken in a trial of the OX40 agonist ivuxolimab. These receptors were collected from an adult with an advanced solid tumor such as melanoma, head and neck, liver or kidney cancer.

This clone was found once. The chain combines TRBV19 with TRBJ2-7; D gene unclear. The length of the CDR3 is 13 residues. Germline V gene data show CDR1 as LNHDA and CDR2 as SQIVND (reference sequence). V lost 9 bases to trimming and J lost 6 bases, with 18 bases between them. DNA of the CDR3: TGTGCCAGCAGAAACCGGGTACAAGGCGAGCAGTACTTC. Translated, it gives CASRNRVQGEQYF.

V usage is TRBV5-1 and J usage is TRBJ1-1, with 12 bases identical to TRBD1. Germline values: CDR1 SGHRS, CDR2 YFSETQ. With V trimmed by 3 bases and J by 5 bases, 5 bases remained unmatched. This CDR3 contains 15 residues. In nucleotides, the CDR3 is TGCGCCAGCAGCTGGGGACAGGGGGCGAGGACTGAAGCTTTCTTT. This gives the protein CASSWGQGARTEAFF.

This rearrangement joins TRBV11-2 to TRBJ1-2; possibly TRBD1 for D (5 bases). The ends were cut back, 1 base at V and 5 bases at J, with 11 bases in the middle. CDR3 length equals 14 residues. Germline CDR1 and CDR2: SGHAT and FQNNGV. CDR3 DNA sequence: TGTGCCAGCAGCTTAGGAGGGGATGGGTATGGCTACACCTTC. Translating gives CASSLGGDGYGYTF.

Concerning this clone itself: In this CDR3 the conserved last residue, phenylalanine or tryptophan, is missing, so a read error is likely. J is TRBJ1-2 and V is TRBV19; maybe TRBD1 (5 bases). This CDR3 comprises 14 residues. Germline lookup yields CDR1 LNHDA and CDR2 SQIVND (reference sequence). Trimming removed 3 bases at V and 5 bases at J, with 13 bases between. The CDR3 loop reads CASSMGQGMYGYTL. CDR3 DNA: TGTGCCAGTAGTATGGGGCAGGGAATGTATGGCTACACCCTC.